The 15 T cell receptor beta chains below all came from one sample that was sequenced in a study of vaccination and CD4 T cells after COVID-19. No antigen has been identified for these receptors. Treatment noted: approximately 10-day PBMC culture with coronavirus spike peptide pools or control peptides (ViraFEST assay). With the Oncomine TCR Beta short-read assay, DNA from cultured CD4+ T cells was sequenced. Via MiXCR, TCRdb re-called the PCR reads, giving one row per CDR3 protein. The repertoire holds 10,000 to 15,000 distinct CDR3 sequences, with 47% as singletons. Sequencing input: CD4+ T cells from blood, cultured in vitro. The receptors come from a human donor who had recovered from COVID-19.

This clonotype has more than one count but fewer than ten. The gene calls are TRBV20-1 and TRBJ2-3, with D hard to call. The CDR3 runs to 13 residues. In germline, CDR1 is DFQATT, CDR2 SNEGSKA (reference sequence). The CDR3: CATVDTSTDTQYF. The CDR3 DNA is TGCGCAACCGTAGACACTAGCACAGATACGCAGTATTTT.

The chain employs TRBV28 and TRBJ2-7; TRBD1 matches 7 bases. This CDR3 spans 14 amino acids. V shed 7 bases and J 2 bases; nucleotides not matched to a gene: 8. CDR1 MDHEN and CDR2 SYDVKM come from the germline V gene. As DNA, the CDR3 is TGTGCCAGCACCATCCCGGACAGGACCTACGAGCAGTACTTC. Amino acid sequence: CASTIPDRTYEQYF. Variable domain in full (rest from reference TRBV28 and TRBJ2-7): DVKVTQSSRYLVKRTGEKVFLECVQDMDHENMFWYRQDPGLGLRLIYFSYDVKMKEKGDIPEGYSVSREKKERFSLILESASTNQTSMYLCASTIPDRTYEQYFGPGTRLTVT.

This chain joins TRBV19 and TRBJ1-2; weak D call: TRBD1 (5 bases). V lost 3 bases, J lost 5 bases, and 16 bases lay in between. The CDR3 is 15 residues long. CDR1 is LNHDA and CDR2 is SQIVND in the germline V gene (reference sequence). CDR3: CASSMGPGSLYGYTF. For the CDR3, the DNA is TGTGCCAGTAGTATGGGACCGGGCAGCCTATATGGCTACACCTTC.

This clonotype was seen only a few times. V and J are TRBV20-1 and TRBJ1-5; no clear D. Trimming pared 0 bases from V and 5 bases from J, leaving 14 bases between. Germline loops: CDR1 DFQATT, CDR2 SNEGSKA (reference sequence). CDR3 length equals 15 residues. CDR3 coding DNA: TGCAGTGCTAGAGATAGGGAAACAGTCCATCAGCCCCAGCATTTT. Protein product: CSARDRETVHQPQHF.

In regard to this clonotype: A read error may account for a junction end that differs from germline. This sequence joins TRBV12-3 or TRBV12-4 and TRBJ1-2; TRBD1 matches at 7 bases. The CDR3 extends over 17 amino acids. The CDR3: CASSSIRTGTANCGYTF. Written as DNA, the CDR3 is TGTGCCAGCAGTTCAATCCGAACCGGGACAGCTAACTGTGGCTACACCTTC.

This chain uses TRBV4-1 with TRBJ2-3, with 10 bases that match TRBD1. The germline V gene encodes CDR1 MGHRA and CDR2 YSYEKL. Unmatched junction bases numbered 8, after V lost 1 base and J lost 4 bases. This CDR3 is built from 17 residues. DNA of the CDR3: TGCGCCAGCAGCCAAGGACAGGGGACAGGGGCCGCAGATACGCAGTATTTT. Protein: CASSQGQGTGAADTQYF.

This clonotype turned up a few times. V gene TRBV7-2 combines with J gene TRBJ2-3; D is unresolved. Per the germline V gene, CDR1 is SGHTA and CDR2 is FQGNSA. Trimming took 5 bases from V and 1 from J, leaving 7 bases between them. The CDR3 contains 13 residues. CDR3 coding DNA: TGTGCCAGCAGCCCTCGCCGCACAGATACGCAGTATTTT. Its translation: CASSPRRTDTQYF.

The J gene is TRBJ1-2, the V gene TRBV19; the D is unclear. This CDR3 comprises 15 residues. Trimming took 2 bases from V and 8 from J, leaving 18 bases between them. Germline assignment: CDR1 LNHDA and CDR2 SQIVND (reference sequence). The CDR3 DNA reads TGTGCCAGTAGTATAAACGGCCAATCGAATTCAGGCTACACCTTC. Residues: CASSINGQSNSGYTF.

This chain joins TRBV12-3 or TRBV12-4 and TRBJ2-1, with TRBD1 matching over 9 bases. With 6 bases clipped from V and 8 bases from J, the junction kept 8 bases outside the gene matches. The CDR3 totals 14 residues. CDR3 in amino acids: CASSHRDRDHEQFF. The CDR3 coding sequence is TGTGCCAGCAGCCACCGGGACAGGGATCATGAGCAGTTCTTC.

The chain combines TRBV7-2 with TRBJ2-5, with 8 bases lining up with TRBD2. CDR1 and CDR2 (germline): SGHTA, FQGNSA. The J segment lost 1 base and the V segment lost 5 bases, leaving 3 bases of the junction unmatched. This CDR3 is 14 amino acids long. The CDR3 DNA is TGTGCCAGCAGCCCCACTAGCGGCCAAGAGACCCAGTACTTC. This sequence encodes CASSPTSGQETQYF. Combining the CDR3 with reference TRBV7-2 and TRBJ2-5 gives the whole variable domain GAGVSQSPSNKVTEKGKDVELRCDPISGHTALYWYRQSLGQGLEFLIYFQGNSAPDKSGLPSDRFSAERTGGSVSTLTIQRTQQEDSAVYLCASSPTSGQETQYFGPGTRLLVL.

This clonotype was seen only a few times. The chain couples TRBV27 to TRBJ2-3, with D possibly TRBD2 on 5 matching bases. This CDR3 contains 16 residues. Looked up from germline, CDR1 is MNHEY and CDR2 is SMNVEV (reference sequence). The ends were cut back, 4 bases at V and 2 bases at J, with 16 bases in the middle. The CDR3 sequence is CASSSPPGYSTDTQYF. The CDR3 coding sequence is TGTGCCAGCAGTTCCCCCCCGGGATATTCCACAGATACGCAGTATTTT.

The chain recombines TRBV6-1 with TRBJ2-3, with D perhaps matching TRBD2 (6 bases). Germline assignment: CDR1 MNHNS and CDR2 SASEGT. This CDR3 has 15 residues. The V end was cut by 2 bases, the J end by 0 bases, with 9 bases between. DNA for the CDR3: TGTGCCAGCAGTGAAATCCGGGAGAGCACAGATACGCAGTATTTT. Protein product: CASSEIRESTDTQYF.

This chain uses TRBV5-1 with TRBJ2-1, with 15 nucleotides matching TRBD2. J was trimmed by 0 bases and V by 4 bases; bases with no gene match: 5. The CDR3 runs 18 residues. The germline gives CDR1 SGHRS, CDR2 YFSETQ. CDR3 sequence (DNA): TGCGCCAGCAGCGGGACTAGCGGGGGGCGGAGCTCCTACAATGAGCAGTTCTTC. Amino acid sequence: CASSGTSGGRSSYNEQFF.

The V and J genes are TRBV6-1 and TRBJ2-1, with TRBD2 matching 7 bases. Unmatched junction bases numbered 15, after V lost 6 bases and J lost 7 bases. This CDR3 is built from 16 residues. CDR1 is MNHNS and CDR2 is SASEGT in the germline V gene. The CDR3 region is CASSPPFRGRSNEQFF. In DNA form, the CDR3 reads TGTGCCAGCAGCCCCCCTTTTCGCGGGAGAAGTAATGAGCAGTTCTTC.

The chain recombines TRBV6-5 with TRBJ2-2, with 10 bases matching TRBD1. This CDR3 spans 14 amino acids. Trimming removed 2 bases from V and 7 bases from J; junction bases left unmatched: 1. The germline V gene has CDR1 MNHEY and CDR2 SVGAGI. Written as DNA, the CDR3 is TGTGCCAGCAGTTACGGGACAGGGGACGGGGAGCTGTTTTTT. Translated, it gives CASSYGTGDGELFF.